The next 30 T cell receptor beta chains were all read from a single sample in a study of blood T cell repertoires in COVID-19. Produced via immunoSEQ multiplex PCR; TCRdb's table is partial and in-frame only. The sample contains approximately 70,000 clones, about 91% of which appear only once. The sequencing sample was made of peripheral blood. The receptor set was obtained from a man aged 40-49 years with COVID-19, enrolled during active disease.

This clone is a singleton in its sample. The V and J genes are TRBV19 and TRBJ2-5; 9 bases map to TRBD2. V lost 5 bases, J lost 0 bases, and 7 bases stayed unmatched. The germline V gene encodes CDR1 LNHDA and CDR2 SQIVND (reference sequence). The CDR3 runs to 16 residues. Written as DNA, the CDR3 is TGTGCCAGTAGTCACGAGGGACTAGCCTACCAAGAGACCCAGTACTTC. As protein: CASSHEGLAYQETQYF.

The rearrangement joins TRBV14 to TRBJ1-1; D uncertain. Germline lookup yields CDR1 SGHDN and CDR2 FVKESK. CDR3 length: 12 amino acids. V was pared by 4 bases and J by 8 bases, with 11 bases between. The CDR3: CASSRTFVEAFF. In DNA, the CDR3 is TGTGCCAGCAGCCGGACTTTTGTGGAAGCTTTCTTT. Filled out from reference TRBV14 and TRBJ1-1, the complete variable domain reads EAGVTQFPSHSVIEKGQTVTLRCDPISGHDNLYWYRRVMGKEIKFLLHFVKESKQDESGMPNNRFLAERTGGTYSTLKVQPAELEDSGVYFCASSRTFVEAFFGQGTRLTVV.

This sequence joins TRBV19 and TRBJ2-3; perhaps TRBD1 as D (6 bases). Germline V gene lookup returns CDR1 LNHDA and CDR2 SQIVND (reference sequence). The CDR3 has 16 amino acids. Trimming removed 4 bases at V and 2 bases at J, with 16 bases between. The CDR3 bases are TGTGCCAGTAGTACACCGAAAGACAGGTACACAGATACGCAGTATTTT. Protein product: CASSTPKDRYTDTQYF.

This chain uses TRBV14 with TRBJ1-1, with TRBD1 as a possible D gene (5 bases). CDR3 size: 13 residues. Germline V gene data show CDR1 as SGHDN and CDR2 as FVKESK. Trimming cost V 5 bases and J 1 base, with 8 bases left between them. The CDR3: CASSSDRNTEAFF. The CDR3, as DNA: TGTGCCAGCAGCAGCGACAGGAACACTGAAGCTTTCTTT.

The J gene is TRBJ1-4, the V gene TRBV28; D gene uncertain. Trimming took off 6 bases at V and 7 bases at J, with 18 bases between the two ends. CDR1 MDHEN and CDR2 SYDVKM come from the germline V gene. The CDR3 runs 15 residues. As DNA, the CDR3 is TGTGCCAGCAGACGCCAAGGCGGCGGGAGTGAAAAACTGTTTTTT. The encoded protein is CASRRQGGGSEKLFF.

This clone was recorded once. The chain couples TRBV10-1 to TRBJ2-3, with TRBD1 as a possible D gene (6 bases). CDR3 size: 13 residues. CDR1 WNHNN and CDR2 SYGVQD come from the germline V gene (reference sequence). The V gene lost 5 bases and the J gene lost 2 bases, with 8 bases spanning the gap. For the CDR3, the DNA is TGCGCCAGCAGTTCAGGGGACACAGATACGCAGTATTTT. It translates to CASSSGDTDTQYF.

This chain links TRBV3-1 (or the pseudogene TRBV3-2) with TRBJ1-4, with D perhaps matching TRBD1 (5 bases). There are 13 residues in the CDR3. In germline, CDR1 is LGHDT, CDR2 YNNKEL (reference sequence). V lost 8 bases, J lost 2 bases, and 9 bases lay in between. The CDR3 is CASGGVTNEKLFF. In DNA, the CDR3 is TGTGCCAGCGGGGGGGTGACTAATGAAAAACTGTTTTTT.

The genes are TRBV3-1 (or the pseudogene TRBV3-2) and TRBJ2-3; 8 bases fit TRBD1. Germline-derived CDR1 and CDR2 are LGHDT and YNNKEL (reference sequence). With V trimmed by 4 bases and J by 3 bases, 15 bases remained unmatched. The CDR3 runs to 18 residues. CDR3 in DNA: TGTGCCAGCAGCCCCCGGGCTCCCGGACAGGGTCAGACAGATACGCAGTATTTT. Amino acid sequence: CASSPRAPGQGQTDTQYF.

Concerning this clone: Germline is not matched at one junction end, which may reflect a read error. The chain uses TRBV2 and TRBJ2-7; D possibly corresponds to TRBD1 (5 bases). There are 9 residues in the CDR3. Germline CDR1 and CDR2: SNHLY and FYNNEI. The CDR3, as DNA: TGTGCCAGCAAGAAGACAGCCGACTTC. This encodes CASKKTADF.

The V gene is TRBV28, the J gene TRBJ1-4; a weak D match, TRBD1 (5 bases). This CDR3 is 15 amino acids long. Germline V gives CDR1 MDHEN, CDR2 SYDVKM. Trimming pared 6 bases from V and 8 bases from J, leaving 19 bases between. The CDR3 spells CASSGPGVGSEKLFF. The CDR3 DNA reads TGTGCCAGCAGCGGACCGGGGGTCGGGTCCGAAAAACTGTTTTTT.

This chain uses TRBV10-3 with TRBJ2-3; tentatively, D is TRBD2 (5 bases). This CDR3 contains 14 residues. V lost 6 bases and J lost 0, with 10 bases in between. Germline CDR1 ENHRY, CDR2 SYGVKD. The CDR3 region is CAIRGGSSTDTQYF. The DNA for the CDR3 is TGTGCCATCAGGGGTGGGAGTAGCACAGATACGCAGTATTTT.

The chain is built from TRBV6-5 and TRBJ1-6; tentatively, D is TRBD1 (5 bases). Germline V lookup: CDR1 MNHEY, CDR2 SVGAGI. The CDR3 consists of 12 residues. The germline V and J ends were trimmed by 6 bases and 9 bases, with 9 bases remaining between them. The CDR3 reads CASRGGSSPLHF. As DNA, the CDR3 is TGTGCCAGCAGGGGGGGTAGTTCACCCCTCCACTTT.

The V gene is TRBV19, the J gene TRBJ2-5; 9 bases line up with TRBD2. With V trimmed by 4 bases and J by 1 base, 4 bases remained unmatched. This CDR3 spans 15 amino acids. The germline CDR1 and CDR2 sequences are LNHDA and SQIVND (reference sequence). The CDR3 loop reads CASSTIAGVQETQYF. CDR3 sequence (DNA): TGTGCCAGTAGTACGATAGCGGGGGTCCAAGAGACCCAGTACTTC.

The V and J genes are TRBV9 and TRBJ1-4; 9 bases fit TRBD1. CDR3 length: 14 amino acids. Per germline, CDR1 SGDLS and CDR2 YYNGEE. Trimming removed 5 bases from V and 5 bases from J; junction bases left unmatched: 4. CDR3 bases: TGTGCCAGCAGGCCGGGACAGGGAAATGAAAAACTGTTTTTT. It yields the protein CASRPGQGNEKLFF.

This clone was seen a few times. The V call is TRBV6-5, the J call TRBJ1-5; maybe TRBD1 (5 bases). Trimming shortened V by 5 bases and J by 6 bases, and 11 bases separated the two germline ends. Germline lookup yields CDR1 MNHEY and CDR2 SVGAGI. The CDR3 runs 13 residues. This CDR3 is CASSKSQGQPQHF. CDR3 nucleotide sequence: TGTGCCAGCAGTAAATCCCAGGGTCAGCCCCAGCATTTT.

The chain carries TRBV3-1 (or the pseudogene TRBV3-2) and TRBJ1-6; 7 nucleotides align to TRBD1. Germline loops: CDR1 LGHDT, CDR2 YNNKEL (reference sequence). The V segment lost 3 bases and the J segment 5 bases; nucleotides outside the gene matches: 1. This CDR3 is 14 amino acids long. The CDR3: CASSHRGDNSPLHF. The CDR3 nucleotides read TGTGCCAGCAGCCACAGGGGGGATAATTCACCCCTCCACTTT.

The V gene is TRBV10-1, the J gene TRBJ1-2, with 7 bases aligning to TRBD1. Germline values: CDR1 WNHNN, CDR2 SYGVQD (reference sequence). The V and J ends lost 5 bases and 7 bases, in that order; junction bases with no gene match: 4. The CDR3 has 12 amino acids. CDR3 DNA: TGCGCCAGCAGTCGGACAGGAGGTGGCTACACCTTC. It specifies CASSRTGGGYTF.

The CDR3 protein is CASSLAGSGYNEQFF. CDR3 nucleotides: TGCGCCAGCAGCTTGGCGGGGAGTGGGTACAATGAGCAGTTCTTC. The gene calls are TRBV5-1 and TRBJ2-1; the D gene is possibly TRBD2 (5 bases). The CDR3 consists of 15 residues. Trimming stripped 0 bases from V and 4 bases from J, with 11 bases between. Per the germline V gene, CDR1 is SGHRS and CDR2 is YFSETQ. The full variable domain, its missing parts supplied by reference TRBV5-1 and TRBJ2-1, is KAGVTQTPRYLIKTRGQQVTLSCSPISGHRSVSWYQQTPGQGLQFLFEYFSETQRNKGNFPGRFSGRQFSNSRSEMNVSTLELGDSALYLCASSLAGSGYNEQFFGPGTRLTVL.

This clone is a singleton in its sample. DNA for the CDR3: TGCGCCAGCAGCCAAGGGGCTTCGAGGACAACTTCTGGCTACACCTTC. Translated, it gives CASSQGASRTTSGYTF. The genes are TRBV4-1 and TRBJ1-2; TRBD1 might be the D (5 bases). CDR3 length equals 16 residues. The germline gives CDR1 MGHRA, CDR2 YSYEKL. The V end was cut by 1 base, the J end by 7 bases, with 19 bases between.

This sequence joins TRBV28 and TRBJ2-1; 9 bases map to TRBD2. V dropped 2 bases and J dropped 1; count of bases not matched to a gene: 3. This CDR3 is built from 16 residues. In germline, CDR1 is MDHEN, CDR2 SYDVKM. Here the CDR3 reads CASSLISGGSYNEQFF. CDR3 sequence (DNA): TGTGCCAGCAGTTTAATCAGCGGGGGGTCCTACAATGAGCAGTTCTTC. The full variable domain, with the rest looked up from reference TRBV28 and TRBJ2-1, is DVKVTQSSRYLVKRTGEKVFLECVQDMDHENMFWYRQDPGLGLRLIYFSYDVKMKEKGDIPEGYSVSREKKERFSLILESASTNQTSMYLCASSLISGGSYNEQFFGPGTRLTVL.

This chain joins TRBV2 and TRBJ2-5; 12 bases are shared with TRBD2. J gave up 2 bases and V 8 bases, and 3 bases lay outside the gene matches. Germline assignment: CDR1 SNHLY and CDR2 FYNNEI. CDR3 length: 14 residues. Here the CDR3 reads CASGGTSGQETQYF. DNA for the CDR3: TGTGCCAGCGGCGGGACTAGCGGGCAAGAGACCCAGTACTTC. Filled out from reference TRBV2 and TRBJ2-5, the complete variable domain reads EPEVTQTPSHQVTQMGQEVILRCVPISNHLYFYWYRQILGQKVEFLVSFYNNEISEKSEIFDDQFSVERPDGSNFTLKIRSTKLEDSAMYFCASGGTSGQETQYFGPGTRLLVL.

V usage is TRBV6-1 and J usage is TRBJ2-5; D is possibly TRBD1 (7 bases). CDR1 is MNHNS and CDR2 is SASEGT in the germline V gene. CDR3 length: 15 residues. Between the trimmed V and J ends, which lost 3 bases and 2 bases, there was a span of 13 bases. This chain's CDR3 is CASSDGPGGQETQYF. CDR3 sequence (DNA): TGTGCCAGCAGTGACGGGCCAGGGGGGCAAGAGACCCAGTACTTC.

The V and J genes are TRBV19 and TRBJ1-2; D perhaps matches TRBD1 (6 bases). There are 14 residues in the CDR3. Trimming removed 3 bases from V and 4 bases from J, with 12 bases in between. CDR1 is LNHDA, CDR2 SQIVND, per germline (reference sequence). The chain's CDR3 is CASSMEDSFYGYTF. CDR3 nucleotide sequence: TGTGCCAGTAGTATGGAGGACAGCTTCTATGGCTACACCTTC.

This clone was detected only a few times. The chain couples TRBV30 to TRBJ1-2, with D hard to call. V dropped 4 bases and J dropped 7 bases, with 13 bases sitting between them. This CDR3 has 12 residues. Germline V gives CDR1 GTSNPN, CDR2 SVGIG (reference sequence). CDR3 protein: CAWNLPEGGYTF. CDR3 nucleotides: TGTGCCTGGAACCTACCGGAGGGTGGCTACACCTTC. Using reference TRBV30 and TRBJ1-2 for the parts outside the CDR3, the full variable domain is SQTIHQWPATLVQPVGSPLSLECTVEGTSNPNLYWYRQAAGRGLQLLFYSVGIGQISSEVPQNLSASRPQDRQFILSSKKLLLSDSGFYLCAWNLPEGGYTFGSGTRLTVV.

The CDR3 is CASRGTDTNTIYF. CDR3 in DNA: TGCGCCAGCCGCGGGACAGACACTAACACCATATATTTT. The V and J genes are TRBV4-1 and TRBJ1-3; 7 bases are a match to TRBD1. The CDR3 extends over 13 amino acids. V lost 8 bases and J lost 7; bases outside the gene matches: 8. Germline CDR1 MGHRA, CDR2 YSYEKL.

This clone was seen a handful of times. This rearrangement joins TRBV4-1 to TRBJ2-5, with 8 bases lining up with TRBD2. Looked up from germline, CDR1 is MGHRA and CDR2 is YSYEKL. The CDR3 is 14 amino acids. The V and J ends lost 4 bases and 3 bases, in that order; junction bases with no gene match: 4. CDR3 in DNA: TGCGCCAGCAGCCTCTCGACTAGCGAAGAGACCCAGTACTTC. Protein sequence: CASSLSTSEETQYF.

The chain employs TRBV6-5 and TRBJ1-1; D is perhaps TRBD1 (5 bases). The germline gives CDR1 MNHEY, CDR2 SVGAGI. V lost 9 bases to trimming and J lost 5 bases, with 16 bases between them. This CDR3 region has 13 residues. For the CDR3, the DNA is TGTGCCAGTGGGGTGGGGGGATGGACTGAAGCTTTCTTT. Encoded protein: CASGVGGWTEAFF.

This sequence joins TRBV2 and TRBJ1-1; TRBD1 might be the D (6 bases). The germline V gene has CDR1 SNHLY and CDR2 FYNNEI. V lost 6 bases to trimming and J lost 3 bases, with 11 bases between them. The CDR3 is 13 amino acids. Here the CDR3 reads CASRQGVDTEAFF. CDR3 DNA sequence: TGTGCCAGCAGACAGGGAGTAGACACTGAAGCTTTCTTT.

The J gene is TRBJ2-7, the V gene TRBV6-5; no firm D call. Trimming took off 5 bases at V and 2 bases at J, with 10 bases between the two ends. The CDR3 length is 13 residues. Germline V CDR1 and CDR2: MNHEY, SVGAGI. The CDR3 sequence: CASSTPPPYEQYF. CDR3 in DNA: TGTGCCAGCAGTACTCCCCCCCCCTACGAGCAGTACTTC.

V and J are TRBV7-2 and TRBJ2-7; 9 bases fit TRBD2. This CDR3 comprises 13 residues. The germline gives CDR1 SGHTA, CDR2 FQGNSA. Trimming took 5 bases from V and 7 from J; bases not matched to a gene: 6. CDR3 sequence: CASSISGGGEQYF. Here the CDR3 DNA reads TGTGCCAGCAGCATTAGCGGGGGCGGGGAGCAGTACTTC. The complete variable domain, with remaining parts taken from reference TRBV7-2 and TRBJ2-7, reads GAGVSQSPSNKVTEKGKDVELRCDPISGHTALYWYRQSLGQGLEFLIYFQGNSAPDKSGLPSDRFSAERTGGSVSTLTIQRTQQEDSAVYLCASSISGGGEQYFGPGTRLTVT.